The 27 T cell receptor beta chains presented below share a single source sample, sequenced in a study of cytomegalovirus exposure and HLA in healthy donors. The PCR was carried out with 60 Vbeta primers and 13 Jbeta primers. TCRdb's table, derived via immunoSEQ multiplex PCR, lists solely in-frame clones and lacks some. The sample includes around 90,000 clones, approximately 86% seen only once; the top ten take about a tenth. Sequenced input: PBMCs. Source of these receptors: a man aged 25-40 years in good health and CMV-seropositive.

The rearrangement joins TRBV7-2 to TRBJ2-5; 8 bases are shared with TRBD1. V lost 5 bases, J lost 5 bases, and 7 bases stayed unmatched. Germline lookup yields CDR1 SGHTA and CDR2 FQGNSA. The CDR3 totals 14 residues. The CDR3 DNA sequence: TGTGCCAGCAGCGGTGACAGGGGTGGGGAGACCCAGTACTTC. As protein: CASSGDRGGETQYF.

The chain links TRBV2 to TRBJ2-7; D call uncertain. V lost 5 bases and J 5 bases, leaving 7 bases between the germline ends. This CDR3 contains 11 residues. Germline V gene lookup returns CDR1 SNHLY and CDR2 FYNNEI. The CDR3 region is CASSYKNEQYF. CDR3 bases: TGTGCCAGCAGTTATAAAAACGAGCAGTACTTC.

The chain carries TRBV4-2 and TRBJ2-2, with a tentative D call TRBD1 (5 bases). V gave up 3 bases and J gave up 3 bases, with 14 bases separating them. CDR3 length equals 16 residues. Germline V lookup: CDR1 LGHNA, CDR2 YNFKEQ. CDR3 in amino acids: CASSQTDLIDTGELFF. The CDR3 DNA sequence: TGTGCCAGCAGCCAGACAGACTTGATTGACACCGGGGAGCTGTTTTTT.

Only one count was recorded for this clone. The chain joins TRBV7-9 to TRBJ1-2; 7 bases map to TRBD1. This CDR3 is 15 amino acids long. J was trimmed by 4 bases and V by 1 base; bases with no gene match: 6. Germline V CDR1 and CDR2: SEHNR, FQNEAQ (reference sequence). DNA for the CDR3: TGTGCCAGCAGCTTAGTGCAGGGGACAGCCTATGGCTACACCTTC. Translated, it gives CASSLVQGTAYGYTF.

The genes are TRBV27 and TRBJ2-1, with D tentatively TRBD2 (6 bases). Trimming took 0 bases from V and 0 from J, leaving 9 bases between them. The germline V gene has CDR1 MNHEY and CDR2 SMNVEV (reference sequence). The CDR3 has 16 residues. The CDR3 region is CASSLSKRASYNEQFF. CDR3 nucleotide sequence: TGTGCCAGCAGTTTATCGAAGCGGGCCTCCTACAATGAGCAGTTCTTC.

V and J are TRBV5-5 and TRBJ2-5; 7 nucleotides match TRBD2. Per the germline V gene, CDR1 is SGHKS and CDR2 is YYEKEE (reference sequence). The CDR3 spans 18 residues. The V and J ends lost 0 bases and 1 base, in that order; junction bases with no gene match: 12. The CDR3 nucleotides are TGTGCCAGCAGCTTGGTTCTAGCGGCCCTCGATAGCCAAGAGACCCAGTACTTC. It is translated as CASSLVLAALDSQETQYF.

This clone was seen just once. V is TRBV28 and J is TRBJ2-7; D ambiguous. Germline assignment: CDR1 MDHEN and CDR2 SYDVKM. This CDR3 is 12 amino acids long. Trimming cost V 2 bases and J 2 bases, with 4 bases left between them. CDR3 sequence (DNA): TGTGCCAGCAGTTTAGAGACCTACGAGCAGTACTTC. Translated: CASSLETYEQYF.

The chain couples TRBV28 to TRBJ1-1; 7 bases are shared with TRBD1. The CDR3 spans 13 residues. Losses at the gene ends were 7 bases for V and 7 bases for J; bases not matched to a gene: 9. In germline, CDR1 is MDHEN, CDR2 SYDVKM. The CDR3 DNA sequence: TGTGCCAGCACCCTTCCGGGACAGAATGAAGCTTTCTTT. Translating gives CASTLPGQNEAFF. Variable domain in full (rest from reference TRBV28 and TRBJ1-1): DVKVTQSSRYLVKRTGEKVFLECVQDMDHENMFWYRQDPGLGLRLIYFSYDVKMKEKGDIPEGYSVSREKKERFSLILESASTNQTSMYLCASTLPGQNEAFFGQGTRLTVV.

The rearrangement uses TRBV7-9 and TRBJ1-2, with 8 bases identical to TRBD1. V trimming: 1 base; J trimming: 3 bases; junction bases outside the gene matches: 7. Germline values: CDR1 SEHNR, CDR2 FQNEAQ (reference sequence). The CDR3 runs to 16 residues. In DNA form, the CDR3 reads TGTGCCAGCAGCTTAGGGGCCAGGGGGCCGGACTATGGCTACACCTTC. Translating it yields CASSLGARGPDYGYTF.

This chain links TRBV15 with TRBJ2-1, with D perhaps TRBD1 (6 bases). With 3 bases removed from V and 1 base from J, the gap between germline ends came to 7 bases. This CDR3 is 14 amino acids long. Germline CDR1 is LNHNV and CDR2 is YYDKDF (reference sequence). CDR3 in amino acids: CATSRQGSYNEQFF. The CDR3 region has the DNA TGTGCCACCAGCAGGCAGGGGTCCTACAATGAGCAGTTCTTC.

V usage is TRBV18 and J usage is TRBJ2-7; D is undetermined. The germline V gene encodes CDR1 KGHSH and CDR2 LQKENI. Between the trimmed V and J ends, which lost 1 base and 0 bases, there was a span of 7 bases. The CDR3 sequence is 14 residues long. CDR3 sequence reads: CASSPQEDSYEQYF. CDR3 nucleotides: TGTGCCAGCTCACCACAAGAGGACTCCTACGAGCAGTACTTC.

This rearrangement joins TRBV30 to TRBJ1-3, with a weak D call TRBD1 (5 bases). The germline V gene encodes CDR1 GTSNPN and CDR2 SVGIG (reference sequence). The CDR3 is 15 amino acids. V lost 0 bases and J lost 0, with 9 bases in between. The chain's CDR3 is CAWSVIGHSGNTIYF. In nucleotides, the CDR3 is TGTGCCTGGAGTGTAATCGGACACTCTGGAAACACCATATATTTT.

The chain links TRBV2 to TRBJ2-2; D unresolved. CDR1 is SNHLY, CDR2 FYNNEI, per germline. The ends were cut back, 8 bases at V and 6 bases at J, with 16 bases in the middle. This CDR3 region has 14 residues. The CDR3 DNA is TGTGCCAGCTTGACTGGTTCTTCGGCCGGGGAGCTGTTTTTT. Its translation is CASLTGSSAGELFF. The full variable domain, rest sourced from reference TRBV2 and TRBJ2-2, is EPEVTQTPSHQVTQMGQEVILRCVPISNHLYFYWYRQILGQKVEFLVSFYNNEISEKSEIFDDQFSVERPDGSNFTLKIRSTKLEDSAMYFCASLTGSSAGELFFGEGSRLTVL.

In its sample, this clone was seen once. The CDR3 spells CASSPGGDGYTF. CDR3 in DNA: TGTGCCAGCAGCCCGGGGGGGGATGGCTACACCTTC. The chain carries TRBV7-9 and TRBJ1-2, with a weak D call TRBD1 (5 bases). CDR3 length: 12 amino acids. Germline-derived CDR1 and CDR2 are SEHNR and FQNEAQ (reference sequence). Trimming cost V 5 bases and J 6 bases, with 10 bases left between them.

In this sample, this clone turned up once. The CDR3 DNA is TGTGCCAGCAGCCAAGGGGGGACAGCACTACTGAGTCTAGCCAAAAACATTCAGTACTTC. Its translation: CASSQGGTALLSLAKNIQYF. The rearrangement links TRBV4-2 to TRBJ2-4; 7 bases align to TRBD1. Unmatched junction bases numbered 15, after V lost 1 base and J lost 0 bases. CDR1 is LGHNA, CDR2 YNFKEQ, per germline. This CDR3 is 20 amino acids long.

V gene TRBV14 combines with J gene TRBJ2-5, with 7 bases matching TRBD1. There are 15 residues in the CDR3. The V gene's germline CDR1 is SGHDN and CDR2 FVKESK. The J segment lost 2 bases and the V segment lost 4 bases, leaving 7 bases of the junction unmatched. The CDR3, as DNA: TGTGCCAGCAGCCTCCTCCAGACAGGGCAAGAGACCCAGTACTTC. Translation gives CASSLLQTGQETQYF.

The chain couples TRBV5-1 to TRBJ2-3, with 8 bases lining up with TRBD2. The junction had 4 bases not matched to a gene; V was cut back by 4 bases and J by 0 bases. This CDR3 has 15 amino acids. Germline CDR1 SGHRS, CDR2 YFSETQ. CDR3 nucleotides: TGCGCCAGCAGCAAAGCGGGGGCGAGCACAGATACGCAGTATTTT. It specifies CASSKAGASTDTQYF.

This chain connects TRBV7-9 to TRBJ2-2; D gene unclear. Deletions cut 5 bases from V and 3 bases from J, with 7 bases between. The germline V gene encodes CDR1 SEHNR and CDR2 FQNEAQ (reference sequence). The CDR3 loop spans 13 amino acids. CDR3 coding DNA: TGTGCCAGCAGCCTATCCCACACCGGGGAGCTGTTTTTT. It encodes CASSLSHTGELFF.

This chain joins TRBV4-1 and TRBJ2-4, with D possibly TRBD1 on 5 matching bases. The CDR3 runs to 16 residues. Germline loops: CDR1 MGHRA, CDR2 YSYEKL. V lost 3 bases to trimming and J lost 3 bases, with 15 bases between them. CDR3 nucleotides: TGCGCCAGCAGCCATTTGCTCAGGGAAAACAAAAACATTCAGTACTTC. It encodes CASSHLLRENKNIQYF.

V gene TRBV5-1 combines with J gene TRBJ2-1; TRBD2 agrees at 9 bases. Germline CDR1 is SGHRS and CDR2 is YFSETQ. The CDR3 runs 13 residues. Unmatched junction bases numbered 5, after V lost 7 bases and J lost 6 bases. CDR3 sequence (DNA): TGCGCCAGCGGCGGGGGGGATGGCAATGAGCAGTTCTTC. Translated, it gives CASGGGDGNEQFF.

The chain uses TRBV27 and TRBJ2-3; 7 bases fit TRBD1. Per germline, CDR1 MNHEY and CDR2 SMNVEV (reference sequence). The CDR3 sequence is 14 residues long. Unmatched junction bases numbered 3, after V lost 2 bases and J lost 4 bases. The CDR3 DNA follows: TGTGCCAGCAGTTTAACAGGGGCCTCAGATACGCAGTATTTT. Translated, it gives CASSLTGASDTQYF.

The chain carries TRBV5-4 and TRBJ2-1; D may be TRBD2 (6 bases). Germline V gives CDR1 SGHNT, CDR2 YYREEE (reference sequence). With 6 bases removed from V and 9 bases from J, the gap between germline ends came to 22 bases. This CDR3 region has 15 residues. CDR3 DNA sequence: TGTGCCAGCATCGACACGGGACTCGGTTCGGGTGAGCAGTTCTTC. This gives the protein CASIDTGLGSGEQFF.

V is TRBV6-6 and J is TRBJ2-2, with D perhaps TRBD2 (6 bases). Germline V gives CDR1 MNHNY, CDR2 SVGAGI (reference sequence). The CDR3 consists of 14 residues. Trimming pared 7 bases from V and 10 bases from J, leaving 19 bases between. CDR3 bases: TGTGCCAGCAAGGACTCCCGGGACTCCGTGGAGCTGTTTTTT. Amino acid sequence: CASKDSRDSVELFF.

The chain couples TRBV7-9 to TRBJ2-1; 9 nucleotides agree with TRBD2. V was pared by 2 bases and J by 4 bases, with 9 bases of the junction left unmatched. The CDR3 contains 17 residues. Germline loops: CDR1 SEHNR, CDR2 FQNEAQ (reference sequence). DNA of the CDR3: TGTGCCAGCAGCTTAAGGATAGCGGGAGAAGGTTACAATGAGCAGTTCTTC. This sequence encodes CASSLRIAGEGYNEQFF. The variable domain in full, with the rest retrieved from reference TRBV7-9 and TRBJ2-1, is DTGVSQNPRHKITKRGQNVTFRCDPISEHNRLYWYRQTLGQGPEFLTYFQNEAQLEKSRLLSDRFSAERPKGSFSTLEIQRTEQGDSAMYLCASSLRIAGEGYNEQFFGPGTRLTVL.

The rearrangement joins TRBV30 to TRBJ1-2, with D hard to call. The CDR3 consists of 13 residues. Trimming pared 2 bases from V and 7 bases from J, leaving 14 bases between. Germline V CDR1 and CDR2: GTSNPN, SVGIG (reference sequence). The CDR3 loop reads CAWSWAWIGGYTF. The CDR3 region has the DNA TGTGCCTGGAGTTGGGCATGGATCGGTGGCTACACCTTC.

The chain recombines TRBV29-1 with TRBJ1-2, with TRBD1 identical over 8 bases. CDR1 is SQVTM, CDR2 ANQGSEA, per germline. The CDR3 contains 10 residues. CDR3 DNA sequence: TGCGCCTACAGGGGGAATGGCTACACCTTC. Translated: CAYRGNGYTF.

This clone was detected once. V is TRBV19 and J is TRBJ2-7, with TRBD2 matching 14 bases. The CDR3 extends over 16 amino acids. In germline, CDR1 is LNHDA, CDR2 SQIVND (reference sequence). With 1 base clipped from V and 3 bases from J, the junction kept 2 bases outside the gene matches. CDR3 sequence: CASSIGLAGGLYEQYF. CDR3 nucleotide sequence: TGTGCCAGTAGTATAGGACTAGCGGGAGGGCTCTACGAGCAGTACTTC.